This passage covers 22 T cell receptor beta chains from one sample sequenced in a study of blood T cell repertoires in COVID-19. Only in-frame clones appear in the TCRdb table, and some are missing; sequencing was by immunoSEQ multiplex PCR. Here the sample spans approximately 500,000 clones, around nine tenths being singletons. Sequenced: peripheral blood. The receptors here all came from a woman aged 50 to 65 with COVID-19, enrolled during active disease.

V usage is TRBV19 and J usage is TRBJ1-3; D is undetermined. The V end lost 4 bases, the J end lost 0 bases, and 19 bases lay between the germline ends. Per the germline V gene, CDR1 is LNHDA and CDR2 is SQIVND (reference sequence). This CDR3 region has 18 residues. The CDR3, as DNA: TGTGCCAGTAGTACTGGAGGAGGGAGGCCGCCCTCTGGAAACACCATATATTTT. Translation gives CASSTGGGRPPSGNTIYF.

The V and J genes are TRBV4-1 and TRBJ2-7, with TRBD1 matching over 7 bases. V trimming: 4 bases; J trimming: 5 bases; junction bases outside the gene matches: 8. The CDR3 is made up of 14 amino acids. Germline values: CDR1 MGHRA, CDR2 YSYEKL. The CDR3, as DNA: TGCGCCAGCAGCCTCCGGGACAGTGTCGACGAGCAGTACTTC. This codes for CASSLRDSVDEQYF.

This sequence joins TRBV18 and TRBJ1-4; D is uncertain. The CDR3 is 16 amino acids. Germline CDR1 KGHSH, CDR2 LQKENI. V lost 3 bases, J lost 0 bases, and 11 bases lay in between. DNA for the CDR3: TGTGCCAGCTCACCGGGCAGAGAGTCAACTAATGAAAAACTGTTTTTT. Amino acid sequence: CASSPGRESTNEKLFF.

This clone was seen more than once but under ten times. The V gene is TRBV5-1, the J gene TRBJ2-7; TRBD2 matches at 12 bases. Germline V lookup: CDR1 SGHRS, CDR2 YFSETQ. Trimming at V came to 4 bases and at J to 0 bases, leaving 8 bases not matched to a gene. The CDR3 has 17 amino acids. The CDR3 sequence: CASSPGTSGPFSYEQYF. Written as DNA, the CDR3 is TGCGCCAGCAGCCCCGGGACTAGCGGGCCCTTCTCCTACGAGCAGTACTTC.

The genes are TRBV29-1 and TRBJ1-2; 7 positions match TRBD1. Germline V gene data show CDR1 as SQVTM and CDR2 as ANQGSEA. V lost 3 bases, J lost 7 bases, and 11 bases stayed unmatched. CDR3 length: 14 residues. The CDR3 coding sequence is TGCAGCGTTGATATCCGGGACAGCGGGGGTGGCTACACCTTC. Translating it yields CSVDIRDSGGGYTF. The whole variable domain, filled in from reference TRBV29-1 and TRBJ1-2, reads SAVISQKPSRDICQRGTSLTIQCQVDSQVTMMFWYRQQPGQSLTLIATANQGSEATYESGFVIDKFPISRPNLTFSTLTVSNMSPEDSSIYLCSVDIRDSGGGYTFGSGTRLTVV.

The chain joins TRBV4-2 to TRBJ2-5; weak D call: TRBD2 (7 bases). V lost 4 bases to trimming and J lost 5 bases, with 20 bases between them. The CDR3 totals 16 residues. Germline V CDR1 and CDR2: LGHNA, YNFKEQ. The CDR3 coding sequence is TGTGCCAGCAGCCCTCTCGGGGCGGGGGCGGGGGAGACCCAGTACTTC. Its translation: CASSPLGAGAGETQYF.

The gene calls are TRBV11-2 and TRBJ2-7, with 8 bases identical to TRBD1. The CDR3 extends over 14 amino acids. The V and J ends lost 7 bases and 0 bases, in that order; junction bases with no gene match: 5. Looked up from germline, CDR1 is SGHAT and CDR2 is FQNNGV. The CDR3 region has the DNA TGTGCCAGCACCAAAGACAGGGGCTCCTACGAGCAGTACTTC. It encodes CASTKDRGSYEQYF.

The CDR3 DNA sequence: TGTGCCACCAGTGATTCGGGGGACCTCAACCTAAATCAGCCCCAGCATTTT. It codes for CATSDSGDLNLNQPQHF. The gene calls are TRBV24-1 and TRBJ1-5, with a possible D match to TRBD1 (5 bases). The germline gives CDR1 KGHDR, CDR2 SFDVKD. The length of the CDR3 is 17 residues. Trimming removed 2 bases from V and 4 bases from J, with 17 bases in between.

This sequence joins TRBV11-2 and TRBJ1-1, with TRBD1 matching over 8 bases. The germline CDR1 and CDR2 sequences are SGHAT and FQNNGV. V trimming: 0 bases; J trimming: 7 bases; junction bases outside the gene matches: 4. The CDR3 covers 14 residues. The CDR3 region is CASSLDPGGFEAFF. CDR3 nucleotide sequence: TGTGCCAGCAGCTTAGATCCAGGGGGCTTTGAAGCTTTCTTT. Drawing the rest from reference TRBV11-2 and TRBJ1-1, the complete variable domain is EAGVAQSPRYKIIEKRQSVAFWCNPISGHATLYWYQQILGQGPKLLIQFQNNGVVDDSQLPKDRFSAERLKGVDSTLKIQPAKLEDSAVYLCASSLDPGGFEAFFGQGTRLTVV.

The genes are TRBV3-1 (or the pseudogene TRBV3-2) and TRBJ2-5; perhaps TRBD1 as D (6 bases). V was clipped by 5 bases and J by 5 bases, with 15 bases between them. Germline V lookup: CDR1 LGHDT, CDR2 YNNKEL (reference sequence). The CDR3 is made up of 14 amino acids. The CDR3 nucleotides are TGTGCCAGCAGCTCACACAGGGAAACGGAGACCCAGTACTTC. Protein product: CASSSHRETETQYF.

CDR3 sequence: CASSSLTGGQAYEQYF. The CDR3 coding sequence is TGTGCCAGCAGTTCCCTCACAGGGGGTCAGGCCTACGAGCAGTACTTC. The rearrangement joins TRBV27 to TRBJ2-7; TRBD1 aligns across 8 bases. J lost 2 bases, V lost 4 bases, and 10 bases had no gene match. CDR1 is MNHEY, CDR2 SMNVEV, per germline (reference sequence). This CDR3 contains 16 residues.

V and J are TRBV19 and TRBJ1-5; TRBD1 is a possible D gene (6 bases). CDR1 is LNHDA and CDR2 is SQIVND in the germline V gene (reference sequence). With 3 bases removed from V and 4 bases from J, the gap between germline ends came to 13 bases. The CDR3 spans 15 residues. CDR3 nucleotides: TGTGCCAGTAGTATGAGGGGGTCGGTAAATCAGCCCCAGCATTTT. Translation: CASSMRGSVNQPQHF.

The V and J genes are TRBV12-3 or TRBV12-4 and TRBJ2-3, with D uncertain. Trimming left V 5 bases short and J 5 bases short, with 11 bases between. CDR3 length: 13 residues. The CDR3 DNA is TGTGCCAGCAGTCGCTTAACCGGAGATACGCAGTATTTT. It specifies CASSRLTGDTQYF.

This chain uses TRBV6-5 with TRBJ2-3; the D gene is possibly TRBD2 (6 bases). Trimming cost V 7 bases and J 5 bases, with 16 bases left between them. CDR1 is MNHEY, CDR2 SVGAGI, per germline. The CDR3 is made up of 14 amino acids. CDR3 in amino acids: CASMVEGSVDTQYF. For the CDR3, the DNA is TGTGCCAGCATGGTGGAGGGGTCGGTAGATACGCAGTATTTT.

This clone occurred once. The chain uses TRBV9 and TRBJ1-3; no reliable D call. Germline values: CDR1 SGDLS, CDR2 YYNGEE. V lost 2 bases and J lost 4, with 19 bases in between. This CDR3 comprises 17 residues. CDR3 protein: CASSVGGGAGSGNTIYF. CDR3 nucleotide sequence: TGTGCCAGCAGCGTCGGAGGTGGCGCGGGTTCCGGAAACACCATATATTTT.

The chain employs TRBV19 and TRBJ1-2; 7 nucleotides line up with TRBD1. The CDR3 is 14 amino acids. The trim removed 5 bases at V and 4 bases at J, leaving 7 bases unmatched. The germline V gene has CDR1 LNHDA and CDR2 SQIVND (reference sequence). In DNA, the CDR3 is TGTGCCAGTAGTCGGGACAGCTTCTCCTATGGCTACACCTTC. Encoded protein: CASSRDSFSYGYTF.

Concerning this clone: Other DNA sequences in the same sample also yield this CDR3. The J gene is TRBJ2-5, the V gene TRBV5-1; tentatively, D is TRBD2 (5 bases). The length of the CDR3 is 14 residues. CDR1 and CDR2 from the germline V gene are SGHRS and YFSETQ. Trimming removed 0 bases from V and 1 base from J, with 7 bases in between. The CDR3 coding sequence is TGCGCCAGCAGCTTGGTGGGAGCCCAAGAGACCCAGTACTTC. Encoded protein: CASSLVGAQETQYF.

In DNA form, the CDR3 reads TGTGCCAGCAGCGTAGTATTTGACAATGAGCAGTTCTTC. Encoded protein: CASSVVFDNEQFF. This chain links TRBV9 with TRBJ2-1, with D hard to call. There are 13 residues in the CDR3. The germline V and J ends were trimmed by 0 bases and 5 bases, with 6 bases remaining between them. Germline lookup yields CDR1 SGDLS and CDR2 YYNGEE.

The genes are TRBV5-1 and TRBJ1-1; no firm D call. The germline CDR1 and CDR2 sequences are SGHRS and YFSETQ. The CDR3 spans 14 residues. V was pared by 1 base and J by 1 base, with 8 bases between. CDR3 in amino acids: CASSLMASNTEAFF. The CDR3 region has the DNA TGCGCCAGCAGCTTGATGGCATCGAACACTGAAGCTTTCTTT.

The V gene is TRBV10-3, the J gene TRBJ1-1; perhaps TRBD1 as D (6 bases). Per the germline V gene, CDR1 is ENHRY and CDR2 is SYGVKD. The length of the CDR3 is 15 residues. Trimming shortened V by 7 bases and J by 0 bases, and 15 bases separated the two germline ends. The CDR3 bases are TGTGCCATCACCCCGGACAGCCACATGAACACTGAAGCTTTCTTT. It specifies CAITPDSHMNTEAFF.

The gene calls are TRBV7-9 and TRBJ2-7, with D perhaps TRBD1 (5 bases). The CDR3 spans 14 residues. Germline V gene sequence: CDR1 SEHNR, CDR2 FQNEAQ (reference sequence). Trimming took off 1 base at V and 3 bases at J, with 10 bases between the two ends. DNA for the CDR3: TGTGCCAGCAGCTTAGGGGCAGGGTACTACGAGCAGTACTTC. Residues: CASSLGAGYYEQYF. The entire variable domain, with the rest obtained from reference TRBV7-9 and TRBJ2-7, is as follows: DTGVSQNPRHKITKRGQNVTFRCDPISEHNRLYWYRQTLGQGPEFLTYFQNEAQLEKSRLLSDRFSAERPKGSFSTLEIQRTEQGDSAMYLCASSLGAGYYEQYFGPGTRLTVT.

The CDR3 bases are TGTGCCAGCAGTGAATCAGGAGGAACAGGGACAGTTGGGGACACCTTC. Encoded protein: CASSESGGTGTVGDTF. This chain uses TRBV6-1 with TRBJ1-2; 7 nucleotides match TRBD1. This CDR3 has 16 amino acids. Germline V lookup: CDR1 MNHNS, CDR2 SASEGT. J lost 12 bases, V lost 2 bases, and 18 bases had no gene match.